A selection of T cell receptor beta chains follows, all from one sample in a study of shared clonotypes between healthy human individuals. The assay was immunoSEQ multiplex PCR, and TCRdb's table has in-frame clones only and misses some. The data hold 400,000 to 600,000 clones, with about three quarters observed a single time. The sequencing input was PBMCs. The source of these receptors is a woman in her forties in good health. Some clones in this sample may be carry-over from other donors' samples. The CDR3 runs from the conserved cysteine through the conserved F or W. Each record gives: CDR3 length, clone size, D gene, J gene, V gene, CDR3 DNA, CDR3 protein. The D gene is left open where the match is weak. Clone sizes are given selectively: once, few, many, or a class where the clone is expanded.

14 . . TRBJ1-3 TRBV14 TGTGCCAGCAGCCATGTGGGGGCTGGAAACACCATATATTTT CASSHVGAGNTIYF
16 . TRBD2 TRBJ2-2 TRBV4-3 TGCGCCAGCAGCCAAGAGGGAGCGGGAGGTCTCGGGGAGCTGTTTTTT CASSQEGAGGLGELFF
17 . TRBD1 TRBJ1-3 TRBV13 TGTGCCAGCAGCTTGCGGACAGGGGTTGGCTCTGGAAACACCATATATTTT CASSLRTGVGSGNTIYF
15 . . TRBJ2-2 TRBV11-2 TGTGCCAGCAGTTTCGGGACAAACTTGGCCGGGGAGCTGTTTTTT CASSFGTNLAGELFF
15 . . TRBJ1-2 TRBV11-2 TGTGCCAGCAGCTTACAGGGTGGTTTTGACTATGGCTACACCTTC CASSLQGGFDYGYTF
14 few . TRBJ1-1 TRBV28 TGTGCCAGCAGTCCAGGAGGGATGAACACTGAAGCTTTCTTT CASSPGGMNTEAFF
13 . . TRBJ2-7 TRBV5-4 TGTGCCAGCAGCCCAGGGACCACCTACGAGCAGTACTTC CASSPGTTYEQYF
12 . . TRBJ2-7 TRBV28 TGTGCCAGCAGTGCAATCCTCCACGAGCAGTACTTC CASSAILHEQYF
14 . . TRBJ2-7 TRBV29-1 TGCAGCGTTGAAATGGGGGGAGGAGGGTACGAGCAGTACTTC CSVEMGGGGYEQYF
17 . . TRBJ2-1 TRBV11-1 TGTGCCAGCAGCTTAGCGCGGGGCAGGGCATCCTACAATGAGCAGTTCTTC CASSLARGRASYNEQFF